The 32 T cell receptor beta chains reported below all come from one sample, sequenced in a study of T cells in Graves' hyperthyroidism and ophthalmopathy. Amplification yielded TCR beta CDR3 regions, with RNA transcripts as the source. In the first-round RT-PCR of the TCR CDR3, the HTBI primer set was used. TCRdb re-derived calls from the multiplex PCR reads in MiXCR, one entry per CDR3 protein. The table includes 500,000 or so distinct CDR3 sequences, roughly 15% detected once. Sequenced: blood. The receptors stem from a woman younger than 30 with Graves' ophthalmopathy.

This clonotype occurred many times. The chain links TRBV3-1 to TRBJ2-7; D remains unclear. The V and J ends lost 1 base and 6 bases respectively, with 7 bases between them. Germline V gene data show CDR1 as LGHDT and CDR2 as YNNKEL (reference sequence). The CDR3 has 12 residues. CDR3 protein: CASSQAPGEQYF. The CDR3 DNA reads as TGTGCCAGCAGCCAAGCCCCCGGCGAGCAGTACTTC.

This clonotype was detected only a few times. The chain couples TRBV7-6 to TRBJ2-7; TRBD1 might be the D (5 bases). V was trimmed by 3 bases and J by 5 bases, leaving 14 bases between them. In germline, CDR1 is SGHVS, CDR2 FNYEAQ. The CDR3 has 14 residues. The CDR3 region is CASSFQGPFDEQYF. CDR3 nucleotide sequence: TGTGCCAGCAGCTTCCAGGGCCCTTTTGACGAGCAGTACTTC.

The V and J genes are TRBV27 and TRBJ1-5, with a weak D call TRBD1 (5 bases). V shed 5 bases and J shed 4 bases, with 18 bases lying between them. There are 16 residues in the CDR3. Germline assignment: CDR1 MNHEY and CDR2 SMNVEV (reference sequence). The CDR3, as DNA: TGTGCCAGCAGTCTCCAAGGGGCTCATGGTAATCAGCCCCAGCATTTT. Translation gives CASSLQGAHGNQPQHF.

This clonotype was observed a few times. One base away lies a much larger clone, so this may be a sequencing read error. As DNA, the CDR3 is TGCAGTGCTGTCGGCGGGGCGGCGGGGGGGCAGTCAGATACGCAGTATTTT. As protein: CSAVGGAAGGQSDTQYF. This chain uses TRBV20-1 with TRBJ2-3, with TRBD2 matching 9 bases. Germline loops: CDR1 DFQATT, CDR2 SNEGSKA (reference sequence). Germline trimming cut 5 bases from V and 4 bases from J; bases unmatched to any gene: 16. The CDR3 consists of 17 residues.

V gene TRBV6-6 combines with J gene TRBJ2-3; D gene unclear. Deletions cut 2 bases from V and 7 bases from J, with 7 bases between. The CDR3 is 12 amino acids. The V gene's germline CDR1 is MNHNY and CDR2 SVGAGI (reference sequence). CDR3 residues: CASSYDKHTQYF. CDR3 sequence (DNA): TGTGCCAGCAGTTACGATAAACATACGCAGTATTTT.

The chain uses TRBV28 and TRBJ2-7, with D maybe TRBD1 (5 bases). This CDR3 has 12 residues. CDR1 is MDHEN, CDR2 SYDVKM, per germline. V was trimmed by 7 bases and J by 2 bases, leaving 9 bases between them. Here the CDR3 reads CASTPDTYEQYF. In DNA form, the CDR3 reads TGTGCCAGCACCCCGGACACCTACGAGCAGTACTTC.

This clonotype has a count of ten or more. The chain couples TRBV18 to TRBJ1-1; D perhaps matches TRBD1 (6 bases). Germline V gene sequence: CDR1 KGHSH, CDR2 LQKENI. Trimming pared 6 bases from V and 5 bases from J, leaving 16 bases between. There are 14 residues in the CDR3. As DNA, the CDR3 is TGTGCCAGCTCGCCCAAGCAGGGGTGGACTGAAGCTTTCTTT. This sequence encodes CASSPKQGWTEAFF.

This clonotype was seen many times. The CDR3, as DNA: TGTGCCAGCAGTGAAAGGAGGGGGCGAGGAGCGGAGGGCTACACCTTC. It is translated as CASSERRGRGAEGYTF. V and J are TRBV6-1 and TRBJ1-2, with TRBD1 identical over 7 bases. V gave up 2 bases and J gave up 8 bases; unmatched junction bases: 14. The CDR3 is 16 residues long. Looked up from germline, CDR1 is MNHNS and CDR2 is SASEGT.

Many counts were recorded for this clonotype. The rearrangement uses TRBV5-6 and TRBJ2-1; the match to TRBD1 covers 8 bases. Looked up from germline, CDR1 is SGHDT and CDR2 is YYEEEE. The CDR3 is made up of 15 amino acids. Germline trimming cut 4 bases from V and 2 bases from J; bases unmatched to any gene: 5. The CDR3: CASSIGQGPYNEQFF. CDR3 in DNA: TGTGCCAGCAGCATAGGACAGGGTCCCTACAATGAGCAGTTCTTC.

The chain couples TRBV6-1 to TRBJ1-5; 12 positions match TRBD1. Germline lookup yields CDR1 MNHNS and CDR2 SASEGT. Losses at the gene ends were 6 bases for V and 5 bases for J; bases not matched to a gene: 8. The CDR3 extends over 16 amino acids. The chain's CDR3 is CASRGDRGRKDQPQHF. CDR3 DNA sequence: TGTGCCAGCAGGGGGGACAGGGGGCGAAAAGATCAGCCCCAGCATTTT.

The chain joins TRBV20-1 to TRBJ2-7, with 8 bases lining up with TRBD2. CDR3 size: 13 residues. Germline CDR1 reads DFQATT; CDR2 reads SNEGSKA (reference sequence). J gave up 6 bases and V 7 bases, and 11 bases lay outside the gene matches. The CDR3 reads CSGSGSKVSEQYF. CDR3 bases: TGCAGTGGAAGCGGGAGTAAGGTCAGCGAGCAGTACTTC.

This clonotype was seen a single time. A much more abundant neighbour one base away suggests this may be a read error. The CDR3 is CAGSLNVVGEQFF. The CDR3 DNA reads as TGTGCCGGCAGCTTAAACGTGGTTGGTGAGCAGTTCTTC. The chain has TRBV7-6 and TRBJ2-1; D unclear. CDR1 is SGHVS and CDR2 is FNYEAQ in the germline V gene. The CDR3 totals 13 residues.

This clonotype has only a few counts. This chain joins TRBV6-1 and TRBJ2-3, with 12 bases aligning to TRBD2. The trim removed 4 bases at V and 4 bases at J, leaving 3 bases unmatched. This CDR3 is built from 15 residues. The germline V gene has CDR1 MNHNS and CDR2 SASEGT. CDR3 DNA sequence: TGTGCCAGCAGTGGTGGACTAGCGGGGCCAGATACGCAGTATTTT. Its protein product is CASSGGLAGPDTQYF.

This clonotype appeared many times. This sequence joins TRBV27 and TRBJ2-7; D uncertain. Trimming took 5 bases from V and 2 from J, leaving 10 bases between them. Germline-derived CDR1 and CDR2 are MNHEY and SMNVEV (reference sequence). The CDR3 length is 13 residues. CDR3 protein: CASSHGPTYEQYF. The DNA for the CDR3 is TGTGCCAGCAGTCACGGGCCGACCTACGAGCAGTACTTC.

The V gene is TRBV12-3 or TRBV12-4, the J gene TRBJ2-2, with D perhaps TRBD2 (6 bases). V lost 8 bases and J 3 bases, leaving 16 bases between the germline ends. This CDR3 region has 15 residues. As DNA, the CDR3 is TGTGCCAGCGGTCACCGGGACTTGTACACCGGGGAGCTGTTTTTT. It encodes CASGHRDLYTGELFF.

In this sample, this clonotype turned up many times. The chain joins TRBV20-1 to TRBJ1-2; a possible D gene is TRBD1 (5 bases). The V end was cut by 0 bases, the J end by 8 bases, with 10 bases between. The CDR3 spans 12 residues. Germline CDR1 and CDR2: DFQATT and SNEGSKA (reference sequence). CDR3 protein: CSARDRGGGYTF. CDR3 sequence (DNA): TGCAGTGCTAGAGATCGGGGGGGAGGCTACACCTTC.

This clonotype has just a few counts. CDR3 sequence reads: CATSRSPRAGGYTF. The CDR3 bases are TGTGCCACCAGCAGGAGCCCCCGAGCGGGTGGCTACACCTTC. This chain connects TRBV15 to TRBJ1-2; no firm D call. Germline V gene data show CDR1 as LNHNV and CDR2 as YYDKDF (reference sequence). The CDR3 spans 14 residues. V lost 3 bases, J lost 7 bases, and 15 bases lay in between.

This clonotype was found many times. The V and J genes are TRBV28 and TRBJ1-2; 8 bases match TRBD1. Looked up from germline, CDR1 is MDHEN and CDR2 is SYDVKM. Germline trimming cut 5 bases from V and 5 bases from J; bases unmatched to any gene: 7. The CDR3 sequence is 14 residues long. This chain's CDR3 is CASSLHRTGYGYTF. DNA of the CDR3: TGTGCCAGCAGTCTCCATCGGACAGGGTATGGCTACACCTTC.

This chain uses TRBV28 with TRBJ1-1; the D is unclear. CDR1 and CDR2 from the germline V gene are MDHEN and SYDVKM. Between the trimmed V and J ends, which lost 2 bases and 3 bases, there was a span of 16 bases. The CDR3 spans 16 residues. CDR3 nucleotides: TGTGCCAGCAGTTTAAACAAATGGGGAAAGGACACTGAAGCTTTCTTT. It translates to CASSLNKWGKDTEAFF. Complete variable domain (other parts from reference TRBV28 and TRBJ1-1): DVKVTQSSRYLVKRTGEKVFLECVQDMDHENMFWYRQDPGLGLRLIYFSYDVKMKEKGDIPEGYSVSREKKERFSLILESASTNQTSMYLCASSLNKWGKDTEAFFGQGTRLTVV.

This clonotype has only a few counts. This rearrangement joins TRBV20-1 to TRBJ2-5, with 9 bases aligning to TRBD2. V lost 4 bases, J lost 2 bases, and 8 bases stayed unmatched. Germline values: CDR1 DFQATT, CDR2 SNEGSKA (reference sequence). The CDR3 consists of 15 residues. The DNA of the CDR3 is TGCAGTGCTAATGGTCTAGCGGGATCGCAAGAGACCCAGTACTTC. Translated, it gives CSANGLAGSQETQYF.

The chain couples TRBV11-2 to TRBJ2-3; 7 bases agree with TRBD2. CDR1 SGHAT and CDR2 FQNNGV come from the germline V gene. Trimming at V came to 1 base and at J to 4 bases, leaving 5 bases not matched to a gene. CDR3 length equals 15 residues. CDR3 protein: CASSLAFGGADTQYF. The CDR3 DNA sequence: TGTGCCAGCAGCTTAGCTTTTGGGGGGGCAGATACGCAGTATTTT.

The table lists this clonotype with a few counts. The genes are TRBV24-1 and TRBJ2-1; 9 bases map to TRBD2. V shed 12 bases and J 2 bases; nucleotides not matched to a gene: 10. CDR3 length: 15 amino acids. Germline CDR1 is KGHDR and CDR2 is SFDVKD. CDR3 in DNA: TGTGCCTCCTCTAAGACTAGCGGTACCTACAATGAGCAGTTCTTC. It translates to CASSKTSGTYNEQFF.

V gene TRBV10-3 combines with J gene TRBJ2-7, with D perhaps matching TRBD2 (5 bases). Germline assignment: CDR1 ENHRY and CDR2 SYGVKD. V was clipped by 2 bases and J by 2 bases, with 22 bases between them. This CDR3 contains 18 residues. The chain's CDR3 is CAISEKWWSLGRPYEQYF. The CDR3 region has the DNA TGTGCCATCAGTGAGAAGTGGTGGTCACTAGGTCGCCCCTACGAGCAGTACTTC.

This clonotype has at least ten counts. V gene TRBV4-1 combines with J gene TRBJ1-1; a possible D gene is TRBD1 (6 bases). Trimming removed 3 bases at V and 4 bases at J, with 18 bases between. This CDR3 has 16 residues. Germline CDR1 is MGHRA and CDR2 is YSYEKL. The CDR3 sequence: CASSQQGTGKGTEAFF. CDR3 nucleotide sequence: TGCGCCAGCAGCCAGCAAGGCACAGGGAAGGGCACTGAAGCTTTCTTT.

This clonotype was seen at least ten times. This sequence joins TRBV28 and TRBJ1-4, with D possibly being TRBD1 (6 bases). The length of the CDR3 is 13 residues. V shed 8 bases and J shed 8 bases, with 15 bases lying between them. The germline V gene has CDR1 MDHEN and CDR2 SYDVKM. Here the CDR3 reads CASEQGSREKLFF. Here the CDR3 DNA reads TGTGCCAGCGAACAGGGTTCTCGAGAAAAACTGTTTTTT.

The chain joins TRBV12-3 or TRBV12-4 to TRBJ1-5; no clear D. V was shortened by 0 bases and J by 7 bases, with 16 bases between the two germline ends. CDR3 length: 16 residues. This CDR3 reads CASSLAIGNRRQPQHF. The CDR3 region has the DNA TGTGCCAGCAGTTTAGCGATCGGGAATCGGAGGCAGCCCCAGCATTTT.

The rearrangement links TRBV9 to TRBJ1-2, with 7 positions matching TRBD1. The germline V gene encodes CDR1 SGDLS and CDR2 YYNGEE. This CDR3 is built from 13 residues. The V segment lost 4 bases and the J segment 5 bases; nucleotides outside the gene matches: 5. Here the CDR3 reads CASSPRDRYGYTF. The CDR3 nucleotides read TGTGCCAGCAGCCCTCGGGACAGATATGGCTACACCTTC.

V gene TRBV11-3 combines with J gene TRBJ2-7; TRBD1 or TRBD2 may be the D gene (7 bases each). Trimming stripped 5 bases from V and 1 base from J, with 18 bases between. The CDR3 contains 16 residues. Germline V lookup: CDR1 SGHNT, CDR2 YENEEA. The CDR3 reads CASSKNAGGDSYEQYF. The CDR3 DNA reads TGTGCCAGCAGCAAGAACGCAGGGGGGGATTCCTACGAGCAGTACTTC.

This clonotype has only a few counts. This chain uses TRBV20-1 with TRBJ1-3; D is unresolved. Trimming left V 6 bases short and J 0 bases short, with 21 bases between. Looked up from germline, CDR1 is DFQATT and CDR2 is SNEGSKA (reference sequence). The CDR3 totals 17 residues. The CDR3 DNA sequence: TGCAGTGCCCAATCGAGTCGTTTTCCAGTCTCTGGAAACACCATATATTTT. It specifies CSAQSSRFPVSGNTIYF.

There are many counts of this clonotype. The V call is TRBV9, the J call TRBJ2-5, with D perhaps matching TRBD1 or TRBD2 (6 bases each). Trimming cost V 5 bases and J 2 bases, with 16 bases left between them. Germline-derived CDR1 and CDR2 are SGDLS and YYNGEE. The CDR3 runs 15 residues. The CDR3 loop reads CASSKRGAPQETQYF. The CDR3 DNA follows: TGTGCCAGCAGTAAGAGGGGGGCCCCACAAGAGACCCAGTACTTC.

This clonotype was detected only a few times. The chain combines TRBV27 with TRBJ2-2; D is unclear. Germline values: CDR1 MNHEY, CDR2 SMNVEV (reference sequence). This CDR3 is 15 amino acids long. Trimming cost V 1 base and J 6 bases, with 12 bases left between them. The DNA of the CDR3 is TGTGCCAGCAGTTTATTGGCTAGACCTCCCGGGGAGCTGTTTTTT. The encoded protein is CASSLLARPPGELFF.

The chain combines TRBV6-5 with TRBJ2-7, with TRBD2 matching over 13 bases. J lost 4 bases, V lost 4 bases, and 10 bases had no gene match. Looked up from germline, CDR1 is MNHEY and CDR2 is SVGAGI. The CDR3 sequence is 17 residues long. The CDR3 spells CASSSVRTSGGLYEQYF. The CDR3 DNA reads as TGTGCCAGCAGTTCTGTGAGGACTAGCGGGGGTTTATACGAGCAGTACTTC.